This T cell receptor beta chain was sequenced during a study of T cells in Graves' hyperthyroidism and ophthalmopathy. Amplified TCR beta CDR3 regions came from RNA transcripts. HTBI primers were the set used in a first-round RT-PCR of the TCR CDR3. TCRdb recomputed calls from the multiplex PCR reads with MiXCR, one row per CDR3 protein. The sample includes 280,000 or so distinct CDR3 sequences, about 25% of them seen just once. This clonotype was recorded at least ten times. There are 13 residues in the CDR3. Germline V gene sequence: CDR1 SEHNR, CDR2 FQNEAQ (reference sequence). The V end lost 5 bases, the J end lost 9 bases, and 16 bases lay between the germline ends.

The V and J genes are TRBV7-9 and TRBJ1-2; possible D gene TRBD1, 6 bases. The sequence derives from a man aged 35-49 years with Graves' hyperthyroidism that later progressed to Graves' ophthalmopathy. Sequences were obtained from blood. The CDR3 spells CASSQPGQVSYTF. Written as DNA, the CDR3 is TGTGCCAGCAGCCAACCGGGACAAGTTAGCTACACCTTC. Complete variable domain (other parts from reference TRBV7-9 and TRBJ1-2): DTGVSQNPRHKITKRGQNVTFRCDPISEHNRLYWYRQTLGQGPEFLTYFQNEAQLEKSRLLSDRFSAERPKGSFSTLEIQRTEQGDSAMYLCASSQPGQVSYTFGSGTRLTVV.